Listed below are T cell receptor beta chains from one sample, sequenced in a study of human versus mouse CDR3 diversity and MHC coevolution. Data came from immunoSEQ multiplex PCR; TCRdb stores just in-frame clones and leaves some out. The sample has over 60,000 clones, around 93% seen once. What was sequenced was naive CD4+ T cells from blood. The receptors here all came from a person between 25 and 69 years old in good health. CDR3s include the opening cysteine and the closing phenylalanine or tryptophan. D genes are given only for firm matches.

>TRBV18|TRBJ2-1|TRBD1
CASSPGQGNLNEQFF
>TRBV5-1|TRBJ2-1|TRBD2
CASSLDGTSHRHRQAEQFF
>TRBV6-6|TRBJ2-2|-
CASRGRNTGELFF
>TRBV18|TRBJ1-2|-
CASSPGEDYGYTF
>TRBV5-5|TRBJ1-6|-
CASSLMGLQGVNSPLHF
>TRBV29-1|TRBJ2-2|-
CSAHWATNTGELFF
>TRBV2|TRBJ2-7|-
CASRATAWTYEQYF
>TRBV19|TRBJ2-5|TRBD2
CASSVLAGALQETQYF
>TRBV18|TRBJ1-3|-
CASSLPTESQYF
>TRBV19|TRBJ2-3|-
CASSPGLESTDTQYF
>TRBV10-3|-|TRBD1
CAISDGSGGFYDEQYF
>TRBV5-8|TRBJ1-5|TRBD1
CASSRGQQNQPQHF
>TRBV30|TRBJ1-3|-
CAWAAWTTQNTIYF
>TRBV5-1|TRBJ2-1|TRBD2
CASSFSGRGGDEQFF
>TRBV5-4|TRBJ1-2|-
CASTPDRNYGYTF
>TRBV6-5|TRBJ2-1|TRBD1
CASSYGGTGHQKQFF
>TRBV18|TRBJ2-7|TRBD2
CASSPFNRGLAGSSYEQYF
>TRBV25-1|TRBJ2-7|-
CASSGGLNYEQYF
>TRBV30|TRBJ2-7|-
CAWSTGLLTYEQYF
>TRBV18|-|-
CASSPPSGFSYEQYF
>TRBV5-1|TRBJ2-1|-
CASSLAPGGLSNNEQFF
>TRBV18|TRBJ2-1|-
CASSQAPAGARASYNEQFF
>TRBV19|TRBJ2-7|TRBD2
CASSPGLGTYEQYF
>TRBV18|TRBJ2-3|TRBD2
CASSSGTSGTDTQYF
>TRBV6-1|TRBJ2-7|TRBD2
CASSKIAGVEQYF
>TRBV30|TRBJ2-7|TRBD1
CAWRLAGGGYEQYF
>TRBV10-3|TRBJ1-1|-
CAISAFGVNTEAFF
>TRBV5-1|TRBJ1-3|-
CASKTGPGGNTIYF
>TRBV30|TRBJ1-2|-
CAWSETLGVVYGYTF
>TRBV6-5|TRBJ1-1|-
CASSFPGNTEAFF
>TRBV6-1|TRBJ2-5|-
CASSEDTGSTQYF
>TRBV6-5|TRBJ2-3|TRBD2
CASSYSGGGTDTQYF
>TRBV4-1|TRBJ2-1|TRBD2
CASSQTGTSGHNEQFF
>TRBV19|TRBJ2-5|-
CASGGDTLGAQYF
>TRBV7-8|TRBJ1-1|-
CASSAQELTEAFF
>TRBV4-1|TRBJ2-5|TRBD1
CASSRGQGETQYF
>TRBV29-1|TRBJ2-1|-
CSVATRREQFF
>TRBV19|TRBJ1-2|TRBD1
CASSIQGALAKGYTF
>TRBV6-8|TRBJ2-3|TRBD1
CASKGQGLSTDTQYF
>TRBV7-3|TRBJ2-5|TRBD2
CASSPLAGAETQYF
>TRBV30|TRBJ2-4|-
CAWTTLAGSKNIQYF
>TRBV7-2|TRBJ1-4|-
CASSLEGVKLFF
>TRBV19|TRBJ2-7|TRBD2
CASSLREDYEQYF
>TRBV6-5|TRBJ1-2|-
CASRRDRGLYGYTF
>TRBV10-3|TRBJ1-6|TRBD1
CAISEPGQGVPPPLHF
>TRBV30|TRBJ2-7|TRBD1
CAWSNGRGQGYEQYF
>TRBV25-1|TRBJ2-3|TRBD1
CASRGTVSTDTQYF
>TRBV27|TRBJ2-1|TRBD2
CASSPSGGGSSYNEQFF
>TRBV5-6|TRBJ2-7|-
CASSFRASPYEQYF
>TRBV5-1|TRBJ2-4|TRBD1
CASSPGQAAKNIQYF
>TRBV7-9|TRBJ2-1|TRBD2
CASSPIPGLAEGEQFF
>TRBV27|TRBJ2-4|-
CASGHYSTPAGAKNIQYF
>TRBV19|TRBJ1-1|-
CASSRLRWNTEAFF